The 14 T cell receptor beta chains presented below share a single source sample, sequenced in a study of neurological immune-mediated disorders. Using its own MiXCR run on the 5' RACE reads, TCRdb lists one record per CDR3 protein. The table lists approximately 30,000 distinct CDR3 sequences, around a fifth of them singletons. Sequencing was carried out using PBMCs. These TCRs come from a woman in her sixties or seventies in good health.

The chain links TRBV10-3 to TRBJ2-5; D is unclear. Trimming took off 3 bases at V and 2 bases at J, with 13 bases between the two ends. Germline loops: CDR1 ENHRY, CDR2 SYGVKD. The CDR3 loop spans 15 amino acids. The DNA for the CDR3 is TGTGCCATCAGTGACGGCTTATCGGTTCAAGAGACCCAGTACTTC. Its translation is CAISDGLSVQETQYF.

This clonotype has ten or more counts. The chain employs TRBV14 and TRBJ2-1; TRBD2 is a possible D gene (6 bases). Trimming left V 4 bases short and J 2 bases short, with 15 bases between. This CDR3 has 16 amino acids. CDR1 and CDR2 (germline): SGHDN, FVKESK. The chain's CDR3 is CASSRSAGSAYNEQFF. The CDR3 DNA reads TGTGCCAGCAGCCGCTCAGCGGGCAGCGCCTACAATGAGCAGTTCTTC.

The table lists this clonotype with many counts. CDR3 amino acids: CSARGRGTGANVLTF. For the CDR3, the DNA is TGCAGTGCTAGAGGCAGGGGGACAGGGGCCAACGTCCTGACTTTC. The rearrangement joins TRBV20-1 to TRBJ2-6, with 7 bases that match TRBD1. Germline CDR1 reads DFQATT; CDR2 reads SNEGSKA (reference sequence). The CDR3 sequence is 15 residues long. With 1 base clipped from V and 4 bases from J, the junction kept 4 bases outside the gene matches.

This clonotype was recorded many times. V is TRBV6-6 and J is TRBJ2-5; 8 bases are shared with TRBD2. The V gene's germline CDR1 is MNHNY and CDR2 SVGAGI (reference sequence). The CDR3 is 17 residues long. J lost 1 base, V lost 0 bases, and 7 bases had no gene match. DNA of the CDR3: TGTGCCAGCAGTTACTCGAACCAGCGGGGGATCCAAGAGACCCAGTACTTC. As protein: CASSYSNQRGIQETQYF.

This clonotype was seen at least ten times. The chain joins TRBV6-1 to TRBJ1-5; D gene unclear. V lost 0 bases and J lost 2, with 5 bases in between. Looked up from germline, CDR1 is MNHNS and CDR2 is SASEGT. The CDR3 contains 14 residues. The CDR3, as DNA: TGTGCCAGCAGTGAAGCCATTGGCAATCAGCCCCAGCATTTT. It translates to CASSEAIGNQPQHF.

This clonotype has a single count. The rearrangement joins TRBV25-1 to TRBJ2-3; D is perhaps TRBD2 (5 bases). This CDR3 contains 11 residues. Germline CDR1 MGHDK, CDR2 SYGVNS. V gave up 2 bases and J gave up 8 bases, with 5 bases separating them. The CDR3 reads CASSETSTQYF. The CDR3 DNA reads as TGTGCCAGCAGTGAAACTAGTACGCAGTATTTT.

Many counts were recorded for this clonotype. CDR3 region: CSALRGAYTGELFF. As DNA, the CDR3 is TGCAGTGCTCTTCGGGGGGCCTACACCGGGGAGCTGTTTTTT. The genes are TRBV20-1 and TRBJ2-2; D may be TRBD2 (7 bases). V was shortened by 5 bases and J by 3 bases, with 13 bases between the two germline ends. Germline values: CDR1 DFQATT, CDR2 SNEGSKA (reference sequence). The CDR3 totals 14 residues.

This clonotype appeared many times. The chain carries TRBV29-1 and TRBJ1-5; TRBD1 aligns across 11 bases. With 4 bases clipped from V and 7 bases from J, the junction kept 6 bases outside the gene matches. Per the germline V gene, CDR1 is SQVTM and CDR2 is ANQGSEA. The CDR3 loop spans 14 amino acids. CDR3 residues: CSVVGQGEGQPQHF. CDR3 nucleotides: TGCAGCGTTGTGGGACAGGGGGAAGGGCAGCCCCAGCATTTT. Full variable domain (rest looked up from reference TRBV29-1 and TRBJ1-5): SAVISQKPSRDICQRGTSLTIQCQVDSQVTMMFWYRQQPGQSLTLIATANQGSEATYESGFVIDKFPISRPNLTFSTLTVSNMSPEDSSIYLCSVVGQGEGQPQHFGDGTRLSIL.

This clonotype has at least ten counts. The chain combines TRBV5-1 with TRBJ2-3; 9 bases map to TRBD2. The CDR3 loop spans 17 amino acids. Germline CDR1 is SGHRS and CDR2 is YFSETQ. Trimming at V came to 0 bases and at J to 2 bases, leaving 7 bases not matched to a gene. For the CDR3, the DNA is TGCGCCAGCAGCTTGGCCGGGCTAGCGGGGAACACAGATACGCAGTATTTT. The encoded protein is CASSLAGLAGNTDTQYF. Based on the CDR3 plus reference TRBV5-1 and TRBJ2-3, the full variable domain is KAGVTQTPRYLIKTRGQQVTLSCSPISGHRSVSWYQQTPGQGLQFLFEYFSETQRNKGNFPGRFSGRQFSNSRSEMNVSTLELGDSALYLCASSLAGLAGNTDTQYFGPGTRLTVL.

This clonotype has at least ten counts. This sequence joins TRBV12-3 or TRBV12-4 and TRBJ2-2, with D unclear. The germline V and J ends were trimmed by 4 bases and 1 base, with 10 bases remaining between them. The CDR3 spans 15 residues. In DNA, the CDR3 is TGTGCCAGCAGTTCTTGGGTCGTGAACACCGGGGAGCTGTTTTTT. Its translation is CASSSWVVNTGELFF.

The V and J genes are TRBV18 and TRBJ2-1; the match to TRBD2 covers 12 bases. The CDR3 is 15 residues long. V trimming: 0 bases; J trimming: 9 bases; junction bases outside the gene matches: 3. Germline CDR1 and CDR2: KGHSH and LQKENI. The CDR3 is CASSPPASGRVEQFF. In DNA, the CDR3 is TGTGCCAGCTCACCACCTGCTAGCGGGAGGGTTGAGCAGTTCTTC.

This clonotype came up many times. This sequence joins TRBV20-1 and TRBJ2-5; no firm D call. CDR1 is DFQATT, CDR2 SNEGSKA, per germline (reference sequence). This CDR3 is built from 14 residues. Trimming took 3 bases from V and 3 from J, leaving 14 bases between them. The CDR3: CSARRSVAEETQYF. The CDR3 DNA sequence: TGCAGTGCTAGGCGCAGCGTGGCGGAAGAGACCCAGTACTTC.

The table lists this clonotype with many counts. The genes are TRBV27 and TRBJ2-7; D call uncertain. V was pared by 2 bases and J by 5 bases, with 13 bases between. In germline, CDR1 is MNHEY, CDR2 SMNVEV (reference sequence). CDR3 length: 14 amino acids. CDR3 loop: CASSLLPTGDEQYF. DNA of the CDR3: TGTGCCAGCAGTTTACTACCAACCGGCGACGAGCAGTACTTC.

This clonotype was recorded at least ten times. The V call is TRBV5-1, the J call TRBJ2-7, with a tentative D call TRBD1 (6 bases). V was clipped by 4 bases and J by 0 bases, with 11 bases between them. The CDR3 totals 14 residues. Germline CDR1 SGHRS, CDR2 YFSETQ. The CDR3 protein is CASSRTASSYEQYF. In nucleotides, the CDR3 is TGCGCCAGCAGCCGGACAGCAAGCTCCTACGAGCAGTACTTC.